Following are 10 T cell receptor beta chains from one sample sequenced in a study of blood T cell repertoires in COVID-19. Profiled with immunoSEQ multiplex PCR; TCRdb holds only in-frame clones, not every one. Among roughly 300,000 clones listed, 85% to 90% were seen once. Sequencing input: peripheral blood. Receptors were obtained from a woman aged 40 to 50 who had recovered from COVID-19.

The chain couples TRBV2 to TRBJ1-1, with a tentative D call TRBD1 (5 bases). The V end was cut by 6 bases, the J end by 2 bases, with 13 bases between. This CDR3 has 14 amino acids. Germline V gene sequence: CDR1 SNHLY, CDR2 FYNNEI. The CDR3 is CASRIGHRNTEAFF. In DNA, the CDR3 is TGTGCCAGCAGGATAGGACACAGAAACACTGAAGCTTTCTTT.

This chain links TRBV10-1 with TRBJ1-2; TRBD1 is a possible D gene (5 bases). This CDR3 is built from 11 residues. The V gene's germline CDR1 is WNHNN and CDR2 SYGVQD (reference sequence). V was shortened by 11 bases and J by 4 bases, with 11 bases between the two germline ends. DNA of the CDR3: TGCGCCTCGGGCCAGGGCTATGGCTACACCTTC. This codes for CASGQGYGYTF.

This clone occurred a few times. This chain uses TRBV19 with TRBJ1-6; 8 positions agree with TRBD1. The junction had 7 bases not matched to a gene; V was cut back by 3 bases and J by 12 bases. Germline V lookup: CDR1 LNHDA, CDR2 SQIVND (reference sequence). CDR3 length equals 14 residues. As DNA, the CDR3 is TGTGCCAGTAGTATCGGCCAGGGGGCCATACCCCTCCACTTT. Protein product: CASSIGQGAIPLHF.

The V and J genes are TRBV5-6 and TRBJ1-4; no reliable D call. Trimming pared 2 bases from V and 5 bases from J, leaving 13 bases between. This CDR3 region has 15 residues. CDR1 is SGHDT and CDR2 is YYEEEE in the germline V gene. CDR3 bases: TGTGCCAGCAGCTTCACTGGACTGACGAATGAAAAACTGTTTTTT. Amino acid sequence: CASSFTGLTNEKLFF.

A few counts support this clone. The chain recombines TRBV7-9 with TRBJ2-1; D ambiguous. V gave up 1 base and J gave up 0 bases, with 7 bases separating them. Germline CDR1 reads SEHNR; CDR2 reads FQNEAQ (reference sequence). CDR3 length: 15 residues. The CDR3 is CASSLEHGSYNEQFF. The CDR3 DNA is TGTGCCAGCAGCTTAGAGCACGGCTCCTACAATGAGCAGTTCTTC. Filled out from reference TRBV7-9 and TRBJ2-1, the complete variable domain reads DTGVSQNPRHKITKRGQNVTFRCDPISEHNRLYWYRQTLGQGPEFLTYFQNEAQLEKSRLLSDRFSAERPKGSFSTLEIQRTEQGDSAMYLCASSLEHGSYNEQFFGPGTRLTVL.

The genes are TRBV18 and TRBJ2-7, with 9 bases matching TRBD1. CDR1 is KGHSH, CDR2 LQKENI, per germline. J gave up 5 bases and V 3 bases, and 2 bases lay outside the gene matches. This CDR3 region has 13 residues. The CDR3 DNA reads as TGTGCCAGCTCACCGGGACAGGGCCACGAGCAGTACTTC. Protein: CASSPGQGHEQYF.

This chain joins TRBV5-1 and TRBJ1-1; D perhaps matches TRBD1 (6 bases). Germline V gene lookup returns CDR1 SGHRS and CDR2 YFSETQ. Trimming cost V 4 bases and J 4 bases, with 17 bases left between them. The CDR3 runs to 15 residues. This chain's CDR3 is CASSPETGLRTEAFF. The CDR3, as DNA: TGCGCCAGCAGCCCCGAAACAGGGTTGCGCACTGAAGCTTTCTTT. Together with reference TRBV5-1 and TRBJ1-1, the CDR3 gives the full variable domain: KAGVTQTPRYLIKTRGQQVTLSCSPISGHRSVSWYQQTPGQGLQFLFEYFSETQRNKGNFPGRFSGRQFSNSRSEMNVSTLELGDSALYLCASSPETGLRTEAFFGQGTRLTVV.

The gene calls are TRBV10-3 and TRBJ1-1; 7 bases align to TRBD1. Trimming cost V 2 bases and J 1 base; bases outside gene matches: 1. This CDR3 is built from 14 residues. Germline V CDR1 and CDR2: ENHRY, SYGVKD. As DNA, the CDR3 is TGTGCCATCAGTGAGGGGGACAGGAACACTGAAGCTTTCTTT. It codes for CAISEGDRNTEAFF.

This chain links TRBV6-5 with TRBJ1-2, with D tentatively TRBD1 (5 bases). V was pared by 4 bases and J by 5 bases, with 17 bases between. Germline V CDR1 and CDR2: MNHEY, SVGAGI. The CDR3 extends over 15 amino acids. CDR3 loop: CASSSPSLGRYGYTF. DNA of the CDR3: TGTGCCAGCAGTTCCCCCTCCTTGGGGCGATATGGCTACACCTTC.

This chain uses TRBV11-3 with TRBJ2-7, with 7 bases that match TRBD2. The CDR3 sequence is 14 residues long. Germline loops: CDR1 SGHNT, CDR2 YENEEA. V shed 0 bases, J shed 2 bases, and the junction held 1 base outside the gene matches. The CDR3 loop reads CASSLDGGTYEQYF. The CDR3 DNA sequence: TGTGCCAGCAGCTTAGACGGGGGGACCTACGAGCAGTACTTC.